The TCR beta chain described here comes from a study of cytomegalovirus exposure and HLA in healthy donors. Germline trimming cut 5 bases from V and 2 bases from J; bases unmatched to any gene: 6. Germline loops: CDR1 MNHEY, CDR2 SMNVEV (reference sequence). The CDR3 runs to 15 residues. Assay used: immunoSEQ multiplex PCR; TCRdb lists only in-frame clones, some missing. The repertoire consists of approximately 300,000 clones, with just over 85% occurring once and the leading ten covering around 0.8%. The chain uses TRBV27 and TRBJ2-5, with TRBD2 matching 9 bases. Sequencing was carried out using PBMCs. This sequence originates from a woman younger than 35 in good health and CMV-seronegative. CDR3 amino acids: CASSDSGRGQETQYF. In nucleotides, the CDR3 is TGTGCCAGCAGTGATAGCGGGAGAGGTCAAGAGACCCAGTACTTC.